Listed below are T cell receptor beta chains from one sample, sequenced in a study of shared clonotypes between healthy human individuals. Measured with immunoSEQ multiplex PCR; TCRdb has only the in-frame clones, and not every one. Among 2 million to 2.5 million clones listed, approximately 90% were seen once. Specimen: naive CD4+ T cells from PBMCs. The receptors derive from a man between 18 and 29 years old in good health. Some clones in this sample may be carry-over from other donors' samples. The CDR3 runs from the conserved cysteine through the conserved F or W. Expanded clones get a size class; other rows say once, few or many, or leave the size out.

size,J,V,CDR3
once,TRBJ2-5,TRBV6-5,CASRRAGTGQETQYF
.,TRBJ2-3,TRBV4-2,CASTRQGAGESDTQYF
.,TRBJ2-1,TRBV5-4,CASSLLSGSLEQFF
.,TRBJ2-5,TRBV4-1,CASSRGQGAEQETQYF
.,TRBJ2-2,TRBV27,CASSFGGRHTGELFF
once,TRBJ2-5,TRBV7-2,CASSLGGLAGNQETQYF
.,TRBJ2-2,TRBV7-8,CASGGGRATGELFF
.,TRBJ2-7,TRBV6-1,CASSEGPPTVYEQYF
.,TRBJ2-2,TRBV7-2,CASSPRTRPATGELFF
few,TRBJ1-1,TRBV28,CASSLPGNTEAFF
.,TRBJ2-3,TRBV4-3,CASSLRDRVVPDTQYF
few,TRBJ1-1,TRBV5-4,CACSTGYTEAFF
.,TRBJ2-3,TRBV7-9,CASRFAGTGTADTQYF
.,TRBJ2-2,TRBV28,CASRGQGRPGELFF
.,TRBJ1-2,TRBV18,CASSLPGLGGYGYTF
once,TRBJ2-7,TRBV18,CASSPRTSGATGWEQYF
.,TRBJ1-1,TRBV5-1,CASSLVLNRGSNTEAFF
.,TRBJ2-1,TRBV27,CASSLSLTGEPYNEQFF
few,TRBJ1-5,TRBV28,CASGTPQPQHF
few,TRBJ2-6,TRBV28,CASSDRQGAGANVLTF
.,TRBJ1-1,TRBV18,CASSQNVAGYTEAFF
.,TRBJ2-2,TRBV7-9,CASSLEGNTGELFF
.,TRBJ2-7,TRBV7-8,CASSISGRAGYEQYF
.,TRBJ2-7,TRBV10-1,CASSESGSTGYHF
few,TRBJ1-1,TRBV18,CASSPQSTNTEAFF
.,TRBJ2-2,TRBV6-5,CATHHGTRNTGELFF
once,TRBJ2-7,TRBV28,CASSLGPWTYEQYF
.,TRBJ2-3,TRBV5-1,CASSEAAGDTQYF
.,TRBJ1-1,TRBV6-5,CASSYKRNTEAFF
.,TRBJ2-7,TRBV5-5,CASSLGPSGRRVYEQYF
.,TRBJ1-2,TRBV5-1,CASSLVPPGQGGGYTF
.,TRBJ2-2,TRBV7-9,CASRDFANTGELFF
.,TRBJ2-7,TRBV2,CASTGGLAELYEQYF
.,TRBJ1-4,TRBV7-9,CASSSQQGASEKLFF
.,TRBJ2-7,TRBV14,CASSRQGGGFYEQYF
.,TRBJ1-2,TRBV2,CASSEGDRGNYGYTF
.,TRBJ2-3,TRBV28,CASSFELNPDTQYF
.,TRBJ1-1,TRBV2,CASSEASGPVGAFF
.,TRBJ1-3,TRBV19,CASSFRGGNTIYF
.,TRBJ2-7,TRBV10-3,CAISRQLSSYEQYF
.,TRBJ2-7,TRBV28,CASSSPSPQAYEQYF
.,TRBJ2-1,TRBV4-2,CASRQGLGSSYNEQFF
few,TRBJ2-7,TRBV6-1,CASSERAGGHEQYF
.,TRBJ2-5,TRBV5-8,CASSFRETQYF
.,TRBJ1-2,TRBV7-9,CASSPGTTRDTF
.,TRBJ2-7,TRBV6-1,CASSEALWAGQGSYEQYF
.,TRBJ2-7,TRBV6-5,CASSYGPRGAGEQYF
.,TRBJ2-1,TRBV7-2,CASSLDLAGGQFF
once,TRBJ2-7,TRBV5-1,CASSLVAPYEQYF
.,TRBJ2-4,TRBV28,CASSLSVWASRDIQYF
.,TRBJ2-1,TRBV7-2,CASSLYRLAGVDEQFF
.,TRBJ2-2,TRBV7-7,CASSTTSGGLTGELFF
.,TRBJ2-5,TRBV7-2,CASSWVRETQYF
.,TRBJ2-7,TRBV7-2,CASSSGVGLRDSSYEQYF
.,TRBJ1-3,TRBV2,CASSLLTGVGNTIYF
.,TRBJ1-5,TRBV29-1,CSVFPLQGVPPQHF
.,TRBJ2-2,TRBV6-1,CASRPRDVTGELFF
.,TRBJ1-2,TRBV28,CASSLQDEGYTF
.,TRBJ2-1,TRBV11-3,CASSVGPLSYNEQFF